The entry below describes one TCR beta chain. The antigen remains unidentified. This specimen belongs to a study of cytomegalovirus exposure and HLA in healthy donors. Sequenced by immunoSEQ multiplex PCR; TCRdb stores in-frame clones only, minus some. The sample shows some 120,000 clones, 70% to 90% of them seen only once. The donors were members of the validation cohort, which comprised 120 subjects and was separate from the first cohort of several hundred subjects. Germline CDR1 and CDR2: WNHNN and SYGVQD (reference sequence). The V end lost 3 bases, the J end lost 7 bases, and 4 bases lay between the germline ends. The CDR3 totals 12 residues. Study-wide findings and caveats: Researchers catalogued over 150 TCR beta chains as cytomegalovirus-associated. In vitro work confirmed that three CMV-associated chains recognize CMV antigens.

This sequence originates from a woman under 30 in good health and CMV-seronegative. This chain links TRBV10-1 with TRBJ1-6; the D is unclear. The sample was PBMCs. CDR3 coding DNA: TGCGCCAGCAGTGACAGAAATTCACCCCTCCACTTT. It specifies CASSDRNSPLHF.